Below, one T cell receptor beta chain is given with its context. The sample is drawn from a study of blood T cell repertoires in COVID-19. Study as a whole: The United States, Italy and Spain supplied acute and convalescent COVID-19 samples. T cells, B-cell-depleted T cells, or PBMCs supplied cDNA or gDNA.

How the authors handled the data: Nucleated cell counts were estimated from reference gene primer amplification. Sequencing used immunoSEQ multiplex PCR; TCRdb keeps in-frame clones, though not all of them. The V and J calls and clone size are taken from that table; D and trimming were inferred from the DNA. The data contain over 200,000 clones, 65% to 90% of them seen just once; the ten biggest clones take up 5.1%. After removal of 0 bases from V and 4 bases from J, the junction contained 4 bases not matched to a gene. The CDR3 contains 14 residues. Germline V gene lookup returns CDR1 SGHDT and CDR2 YYEEEE.

The receptor was derived from a human donor in a cohort sampled during active COVID-19. The genes are TRBV5-6 and TRBJ2-7, with TRBD1 matching over 7 bases. Material for sequencing was peripheral blood. CDR3: CASSLGDSAYEQYF. DNA of the CDR3: TGTGCCAGCAGCTTGGGGGACAGTGCGTACGAGCAGTACTTC. Full variable domain (missing parts from reference TRBV5-6 and TRBJ2-7): DAGVTQSPTHLIKTRGQQVTLRCSPKSGHDTVSWYQQALGQGPQFIFQYYEEEERQRGNFPDRFSGHQFPNYSSELNVNALLLGDSALYLCASSLGDSAYEQYFGPGTRLTVT.